This T cell receptor beta chain comes out of a study of cytomegalovirus exposure and HLA in healthy donors. Trimming took 4 bases from V and 2 from J; bases not matched to a gene: 3. The germline V gene encodes CDR1 SGHTA and CDR2 FQGTGA. CDR3 length: 16 amino acids. 60 Vbeta and 13 Jbeta primers were used in PCR. Clones were sequenced by immunoSEQ multiplex PCR, and TCRdb holds only the in-frame ones, with some missing. This table holds 100,000 or so clones. This clonotype was obtained from a man between 45 and 60 years old in good health and CMV-seronegative. Sequenced input: PBMCs. The genes are TRBV7-3 and TRBJ2-3, with 13 bases fitting TRBD2. CDR3 sequence (DNA): TGTGCCAGCAGCTCAGGACTAGCGGGAGACACAGATACGCAGTATTTT. It encodes CASSSGLAGDTDTQYF.